Listed below are T cell receptor beta chains from one sample, sequenced in a study of T cell repertoires in cytomegalovirus infection. TCRdb used MiXCR to reprocess the reads, holding one entry per CDR3 protein. Found here are about 770,000 distinct CDR3 sequences, 25% to 30% of them singletons; the top ten hold around 13%. These receptors' targets are unknown. The sample consisted of cultured CD8+ T cells from PBMCs, taken from culture after CMV antigen stimulation. The receptors stem from a human donor in good health (CMV status not recorded). Some clones in this sample may be carry-over from other donors' samples. The CDR3 runs from the conserved cysteine through the conserved F or W. The D gene is left open where the match is weak. Clone size is not always given. Where it is, it says once, few, many or a class for expanded clones.

CDR3 DNA: TGTGCCAGCAGCTTAATTACAGATTCGTACAATGAGCAGTTCTTC; CDR3 protein: CASSLITDSYNEQFF; V gene: TRBV7-2; D gene: -; clone size: few; J gene: TRBJ2-1
CDR3 DNA: TGTGCCAGCAGCTTGTGGCCCTCTAATGAAAAACTGTTTTTT; CDR3 protein: CASSLWPSNEKLFF; V gene: TRBV5-8; D gene: -; clone size: -; J gene: TRBJ1-4
CDR3 DNA: TGTGCCAGCAGTTTAAGTCTAGCGGGTGGGGATACGCAGTATTTT; CDR3 protein: CASSLSLAGGDTQYF; V gene: TRBV27; D gene: TRBD2; clone size: few; J gene: TRBJ2-3
CDR3 DNA: TGTGCCACCAGCCCCCCAGGGCGAAGCACCGGGGAGCTGTTTTTT; CDR3 protein: CATSPPGRSTGELFF; V gene: TRBV24-1; D gene: -; clone size: -; J gene: TRBJ2-2
CDR3 DNA: TGTGCCAGCAGCGTAGCTATCGGGGGCGCGGTAGGGCTGAACACTGAAGCTTTCTTT; CDR3 protein: CASSVAIGGAVGLNTEAFF; V gene: TRBV9; D gene: -; clone size: -; J gene: TRBJ1-1
CDR3 DNA: TGTGCCAGCAGCTCTAGGACAGGCCTGAGGCAAGAGACCCAGTACTTC; CDR3 protein: CASSSRTGLRQETQYF; V gene: TRBV7-2; D gene: TRBD1; clone size: many; J gene: TRBJ2-5
CDR3 DNA: TGTGCCAGCTTGGACAGGACGAACACCGGGGAGCTGTTTTTT; CDR3 protein: CASLDRTNTGELFF; V gene: TRBV6-2/TRBV6-3; D gene: TRBD1; clone size: -; J gene: TRBJ2-2
CDR3 DNA: TGTGCCAGCAGCCTTTATTACAGCGGGGGTTACAATGAGCAGTTCTTC; CDR3 protein: CASSLYYSGGYNEQFF; V gene: TRBV27; D gene: TRBD2; clone size: -; J gene: TRBJ2-1
CDR3 DNA: TGTGCCAGCAGTGAGCCTAGGGACAGGCTGTTCACAGATACGCAGTATTTT; CDR3 protein: CASSEPRDRLFTDTQYF; V gene: TRBV25-1; D gene: TRBD1; clone size: -; J gene: TRBJ2-3
CDR3 DNA: TGTGCCAGCAGGGAAACAGGGAGGCTTGGTGAGACCCAGTACTTC; CDR3 protein: CASRETGRLGETQYF; V gene: TRBV6-1; D gene: -; clone size: many; J gene: TRBJ2-5
CDR3 DNA: TGTGCCAGCAGTTACTCCGGGACAGGGGGAAATGTTGAGCAGTTCTTC; CDR3 protein: CASSYSGTGGNVEQFF; V gene: TRBV6-5; D gene: TRBD1; clone size: -; J gene: TRBJ2-1
CDR3 DNA: TGTGCCAGCAGCCCCCGACTAGCAGTCACAGATACGCAGTATTTT; CDR3 protein: CASSPRLAVTDTQYF; V gene: TRBV14; D gene: TRBD2; clone size: -; J gene: TRBJ2-3
CDR3 DNA: TGTGCCAGCGGACTGACAGAAAACTACGAGCAGTACTTC; CDR3 protein: CASGLTENYEQYF; V gene: TRBV27; D gene: -; clone size: -; J gene: TRBJ2-7
CDR3 DNA: TGTGCCAGCAACTTCGAGGGGAGGACGGAGACCCAGTACTTC; CDR3 protein: CASNFEGRTETQYF; V gene: TRBV11-2; D gene: -; clone size: few; J gene: TRBJ2-5
CDR3 DNA: TGTGCCAGCAGCGAGCGGCCGGGACAGGGTCTGGGAAACACTGAAGCTTTCTTT; CDR3 protein: CASSERPGQGLGNTEAFF; V gene: TRBV9; D gene: TRBD1; clone size: -; J gene: TRBJ1-1
CDR3 DNA: TGTGCCTCCGCCGGGGAATACTCTGGGGCCAACGTCCTGACTTTC; CDR3 protein: CASAGEYSGANVLTF; V gene: TRBV15; D gene: -; clone size: -; J gene: TRBJ2-6
CDR3 DNA: TGCGCCAGCAGCCAAGATTCAGGGGCGAACACTGAAGCTTTCTTT; CDR3 protein: CASSQDSGANTEAFF; V gene: TRBV4-1; D gene: -; clone size: -; J gene: TRBJ1-1
CDR3 DNA: TGTGCCAGCAGCCCCTCTCGGGGGGGATCTGGTGAGCAGTTCTTC; CDR3 protein: CASSPSRGGSGEQFF; V gene: TRBV7-6; D gene: TRBD2; clone size: -; J gene: TRBJ2-1
CDR3 DNA: TGTGCCAGCAGCTTTAGACCGACTAGCGGGGCTAGCACAGATACGCAGTATTTT; CDR3 protein: CASSFRPTSGASTDTQYF; V gene: TRBV11-2; D gene: TRBD2; clone size: -; J gene: TRBJ2-3
CDR3 DNA: TGTGCCAGCAGTTACTCCTCGCCTCCCGATGGCTACACCTTC; CDR3 protein: CASSYSSPPDGYTF; V gene: TRBV6-5; D gene: -; clone size: few; J gene: TRBJ1-2
CDR3 DNA: TGTGCCAGCTGGGACGGGACACTGCAAGAGACCCAGTACTTC; CDR3 protein: CASWDGTLQETQYF; V gene: TRBV27; D gene: -; clone size: many; J gene: TRBJ2-5
CDR3 DNA: TGTGCCAGCAGTCAATATCTCGTCGGGACTGAAGCTTTCTTT; CDR3 protein: CASSQYLVGTEAFF; V gene: TRBV6-2/TRBV6-3; D gene: -; clone size: few; J gene: TRBJ1-1
CDR3 DNA: TGTGCCACCCGAGGGGTATTGAACACTGAAGCTTTCTTT; CDR3 protein: CATRGVLNTEAFF; V gene: TRBV28; D gene: -; clone size: few; J gene: TRBJ1-1
CDR3 DNA: TGTGCCAGCAGTTACACGTCGGGTCTAGCGCTAGACTACAATGAGCAGTTCTTC; CDR3 protein: CASSYTSGLALDYNEQFF; V gene: TRBV6-2/TRBV6-3; D gene: -; clone size: few; J gene: TRBJ2-1
CDR3 DNA: TGTGCCACCAGCCGCACCCCAGCGGGGGGCACAGATACGCAGTATTTT; CDR3 protein: CATSRTPAGGTDTQYF; V gene: TRBV15; D gene: TRBD2; clone size: few; J gene: TRBJ2-3
CDR3 DNA: TGCAGTGCTAGAGTCGGGGGGGGCGTTCGGTACAATGAGCAGTTCTTC; CDR3 protein: CSARVGGGVRYNEQFF; V gene: TRBV20-1; D gene: TRBD2; clone size: few; J gene: TRBJ2-1
CDR3 DNA: TGTGCCACTACAGGGGGCATGAGCACAGATACGCAGTATTTT; CDR3 protein: CATTGGMSTDTQYF; V gene: TRBV24-1; D gene: TRBD1; clone size: -; J gene: TRBJ2-3
CDR3 DNA: TGTGCCAGCAGCTTGGAGTACAGGGAAGACTACAATGAGCAGTTCTTC; CDR3 protein: CASSLEYREDYNEQFF; V gene: TRBV5-6; D gene: -; clone size: -; J gene: TRBJ2-1